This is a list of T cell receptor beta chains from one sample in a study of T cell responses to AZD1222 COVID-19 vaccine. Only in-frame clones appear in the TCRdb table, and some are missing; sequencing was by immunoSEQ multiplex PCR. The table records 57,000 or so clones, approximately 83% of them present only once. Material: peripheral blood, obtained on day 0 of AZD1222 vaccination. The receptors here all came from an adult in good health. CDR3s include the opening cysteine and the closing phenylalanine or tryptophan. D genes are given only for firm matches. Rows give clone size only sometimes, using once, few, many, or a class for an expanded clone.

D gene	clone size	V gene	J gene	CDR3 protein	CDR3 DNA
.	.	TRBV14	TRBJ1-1	CASSHKGANTEAFF	TGTGCCAGCAGCCATAAGGGAGCGAACACTGAAGCTTTCTTT
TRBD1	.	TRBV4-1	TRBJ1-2	CASSLPQGGNGYTF	TGCGCCAGCAGCCTACCTCAGGGGGGTAATGGCTACACCTTC
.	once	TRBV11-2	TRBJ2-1	CASSRGFGNEQFF	TGTGCCAGCAGCAGGGGTTTTGGCAATGAGCAGTTCTTC
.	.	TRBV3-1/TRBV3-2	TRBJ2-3	CASSQDPGAGDTQYF	TGTGCCAGCAGCCAAGATCCGGGGGCGGGAGATACGCAGTATTTT
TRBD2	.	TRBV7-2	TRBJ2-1	CASSLGGNYNEQFF	TGTGCCAGCAGCTTGGGGGGGAACTACAATGAGCAGTTCTTC
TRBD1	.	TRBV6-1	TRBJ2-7	CASSEAGQSAYEQYF	TGTGCCAGCAGTGAAGCGGGACAGAGTGCCTACGAGCAGTACTTC
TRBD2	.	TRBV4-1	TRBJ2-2	CASSQDVSGGRTGELFF	TGCGCCAGCAGCCAAGATGTTAGCGGGGGGCGTACCGGGGAGCTGTTTTTT
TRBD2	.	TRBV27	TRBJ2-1	CASSPETSGGMYNEQFF	TGTGCCAGCAGTCCCGAGACTAGCGGGGGGATGTACAATGAGCAGTTCTTC
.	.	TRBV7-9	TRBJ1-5	CASSSRGGGNSNQPQHF	TGTGCCAGCAGCTCCCGAGGAGGAGGCAATAGCAATCAGCCCCAGCATTTT
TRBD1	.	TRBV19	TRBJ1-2	CASSSRGRDYGYTF	TGTGCCAGTAGTAGCAGGGGGCGCGACTATGGCTACACCTTC
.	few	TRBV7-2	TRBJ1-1	CASSLRPTGNTEAFF	TGTGCCAGCAGCTTACGTCCGACAGGGAACACTGAAGCTTTCTTT
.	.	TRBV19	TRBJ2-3	CASSIGTTTDTQYF	TGTGCCAGTAGTATAGGGACTACTACAGATACGCAGTATTTT
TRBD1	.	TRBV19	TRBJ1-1	CASRSDRVNTEAFF	TGTGCCAGTAGATCGGACAGGGTAAACACTGAAGCTTTCTTT
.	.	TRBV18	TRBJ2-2	CASSQGNTGELFF	TGTGCCAGCTCACAGGGGAACACCGGGGAGCTGTTTTTT
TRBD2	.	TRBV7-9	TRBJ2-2	CASSPPSGRVTGELFF	TGTGCCAGCAGCCCTCCCTCAGGGAGGGTCACCGGGGAGCTGTTTTTT
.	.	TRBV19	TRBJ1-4	CATSSRGTLNEKLFF	TGTGCCACCTCCTCCCGAGGGACCTTAAATGAAAAACTGTTTTTT
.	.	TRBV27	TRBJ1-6	CASSASMWAGSRSPLHF	TGTGCCAGCAGTGCATCTATGTGGGCAGGCTCTCGCTCACCCCTCCACTTT
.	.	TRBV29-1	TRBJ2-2	CSVEEGVNTGELFF	TGCAGCGTTGAAGAGGGGGTGAACACCGGGGAGCTGTTTTTT
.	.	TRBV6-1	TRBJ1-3	CASSITGSSGNTIYF	TGTGCCAGCAGCATTACGGGGTCTTCAGGAAACACCATATATTTT
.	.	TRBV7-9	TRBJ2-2	CASSLDGNTGELFF	TGTGCCAGCAGCTTGGACGGAAACACCGGGGAGCTGTTTTTT
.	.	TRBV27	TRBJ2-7	CASSYYRENEQYF	TGTGCCAGCAGTTATTATAGGGAGAACGAGCAGTACTTC
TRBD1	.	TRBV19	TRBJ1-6	CASSTLGGQSPLHF	TGTGCCAGTAGTACCCTAGGGGGCCAGTCACCCCTCCACTTT
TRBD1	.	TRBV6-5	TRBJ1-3	CASSSRTGAGNTIYF	TGTGCCAGCAGCTCCCGGACAGGGGCTGGAAACACCATATATTTT
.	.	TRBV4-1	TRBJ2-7	CASSSYLQIAYEQYF	TGCGCCAGCAGCTCCTACCTACAAATAGCCTACGAGCAGTACTTC
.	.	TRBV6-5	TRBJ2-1	CASSYPLGGEQFF	TGTGCCAGCAGTTACCCCTTGGGGGGTGAGCAGTTCTTC
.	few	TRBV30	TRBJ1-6	CAWSVGEFKYNSPLHF	TGTGCCTGGAGTGTAGGAGAGTTTAAGTATAATTCACCCCTCCACTTT
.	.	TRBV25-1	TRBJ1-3	CASASNTGTSGNTIYF	TGTGCCAGCGCTAGTAATACAGGGACCTCTGGAAACACCATATATTTT
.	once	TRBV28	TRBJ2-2	CASSLATVNTGELFF	TGTGCCAGCAGTTTGGCCACGGTCAACACCGGGGAGCTGTTTTTT
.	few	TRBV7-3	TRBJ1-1	CASSLRGLNTEAFF	TGTGCCAGCAGCCTAAGGGGGTTGAACACTGAAGCTTTCTTT
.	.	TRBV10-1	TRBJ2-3	CASSRDGGSTDTQYF	TGCGCCAGCAGTCGTGACGGGGGCAGCACAGATACGCAGTATTTT
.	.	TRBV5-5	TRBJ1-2	CASSLDAGVRDYGYTF	TGTGCCAGCAGCTTGGACGCTGGGGTCCGCGACTATGGCTACACCTTC
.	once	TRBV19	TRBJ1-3	CASMTEVFSGNTIYF	TGTGCCAGTATGACGGAGGTTTTCTCTGGAAACACCATATATTTT
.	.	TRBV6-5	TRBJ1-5	CASSYSVGQPQHF	TGTGCCAGCAGTTACTCAGTCGGGCAGCCCCAGCATTTT
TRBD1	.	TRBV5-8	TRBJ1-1	CASSLATQGAYTEAFF	TGTGCCAGCAGCTTGGCCACGCAGGGGGCTTACACTGAAGCTTTCTTT
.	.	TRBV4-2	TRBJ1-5	CASSRNPGALNQPQHF	TGTGCCAGCAGCCGCAACCCTGGGGCCCTCAATCAGCCCCAGCATTTT
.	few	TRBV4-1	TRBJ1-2	CASSPGGGTYGYTF	TGCGCCAGCAGTCCGGGCGGGGGAACCTATGGCTACACCTTC
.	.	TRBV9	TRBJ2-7	CASSPSGEEQYF	TGTGCCAGCAGCCCGTCAGGGGAGGAGCAGTACTTC
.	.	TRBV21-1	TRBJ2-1	CASSKAKGAYNEQFF	TGTGCCAGCAGCAAAGCGAAAGGAGCTTACAATGAGCAGTTCTTC
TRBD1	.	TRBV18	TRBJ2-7	CASSGTGDYEQYF	TGTGCCAGCTCAGGGACAGGGGACTACGAGCAGTACTTC
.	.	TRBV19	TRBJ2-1	CASSRQYSSYNEQFF	TGTGCCAGTAGTAGACAGTACAGCTCCTACAATGAGCAGTTCTTC
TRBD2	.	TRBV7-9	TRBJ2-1	CASSLLAGGADEQFF	TGTGCCAGCAGCTTACTAGCGGGGGGCGCCGATGAGCAGTTCTTC
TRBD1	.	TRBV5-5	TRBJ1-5	CASTLTGSGSNQPQHF	TGTGCCAGCACCCTGACAGGGTCCGGGAGCAATCAGCCCCAGCATTTT
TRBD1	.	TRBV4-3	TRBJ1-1	CASSLFGTENTEAFF	TGCGCCAGCAGCCTGTTCGGGACAGAGAACACTGAAGCTTTCTTT